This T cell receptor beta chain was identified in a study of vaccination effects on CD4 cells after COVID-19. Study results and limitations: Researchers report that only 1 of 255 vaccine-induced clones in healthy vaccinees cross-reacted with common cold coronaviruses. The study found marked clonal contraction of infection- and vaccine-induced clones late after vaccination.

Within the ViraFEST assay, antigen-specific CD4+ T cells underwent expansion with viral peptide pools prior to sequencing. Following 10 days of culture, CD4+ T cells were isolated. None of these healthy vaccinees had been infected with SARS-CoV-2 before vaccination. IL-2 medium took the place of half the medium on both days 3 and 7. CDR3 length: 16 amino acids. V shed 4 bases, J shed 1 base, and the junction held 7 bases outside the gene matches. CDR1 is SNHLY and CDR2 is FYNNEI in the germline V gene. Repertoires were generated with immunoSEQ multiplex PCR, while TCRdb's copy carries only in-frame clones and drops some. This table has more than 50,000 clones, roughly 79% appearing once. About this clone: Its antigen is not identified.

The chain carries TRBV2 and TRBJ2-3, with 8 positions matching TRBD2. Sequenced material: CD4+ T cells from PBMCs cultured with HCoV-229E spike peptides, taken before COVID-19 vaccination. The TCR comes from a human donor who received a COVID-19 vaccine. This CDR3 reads CASSVPAGGGTDTQYF. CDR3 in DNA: TGTGCCAGCAGTGTGCCGGCGGGGGGAGGCACAGATACGCAGTATTTT. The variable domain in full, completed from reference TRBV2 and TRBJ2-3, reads EPEVTQTPSHQVTQMGQEVILRCVPISNHLYFYWYRQILGQKVEFLVSFYNNEISEKSEIFDDQFSVERPDGSNFTLKIRSTKLEDSAMYFCASSVPAGGGTDTQYFGPGTRLTVL.